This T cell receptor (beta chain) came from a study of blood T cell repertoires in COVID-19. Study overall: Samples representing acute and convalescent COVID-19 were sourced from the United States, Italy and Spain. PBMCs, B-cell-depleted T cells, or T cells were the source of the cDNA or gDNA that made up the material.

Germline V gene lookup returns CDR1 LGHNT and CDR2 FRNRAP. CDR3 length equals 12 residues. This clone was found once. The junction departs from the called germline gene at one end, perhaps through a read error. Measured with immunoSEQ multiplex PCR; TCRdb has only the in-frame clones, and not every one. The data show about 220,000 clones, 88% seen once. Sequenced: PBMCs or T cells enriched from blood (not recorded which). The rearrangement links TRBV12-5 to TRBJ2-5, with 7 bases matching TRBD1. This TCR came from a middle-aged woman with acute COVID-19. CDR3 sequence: CASGSDSGTANF. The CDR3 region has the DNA TGTGCTAGTGGTTCGGACTCCGGGACAGCCAACTTC. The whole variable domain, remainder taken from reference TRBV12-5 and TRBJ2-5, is DARVTQTPRHKVTEMGQEVTMRCQPILGHNTVFWYRQTMMQGLELLAYFRNRAPLDDSGMPKDRFSAEMPDATLATLKIQPSEPRDSAVYFCASGSDSGTANFGPGTRLLVL.